This TCR beta chain was recorded in a study of blood T cell repertoires in COVID-19. Patients in Seattle were enrolled during active infection, then followed longitudinally. This clone has more than one count but fewer than ten. The CDR3 extends over 15 amino acids. V lost 4 bases and J lost 5; bases outside the gene matches: 3. In germline, CDR1 is SGHNT, CDR2 YYREEE (reference sequence). As originally analysed: Reference gene primer amplification gave nucleated cell count estimates. Profiled with immunoSEQ multiplex PCR; TCRdb holds only in-frame clones, not every one. V and J calls and clone size are given by that table; D and trimming were obtained from the DNA. The sample comprises about 130,000 clones, 75% to 90% of which are singletons, and around 3.3% rests with the top ten.

This clonotype originated in an elderly woman with COVID-19, enrolled during active disease. The V and J genes are TRBV5-4 and TRBJ2-3; 14 positions match TRBD2. The material sequenced was peripheral blood. The DNA of the CDR3 is TGTGCCAGCAGCGCGGGACTAGCGGGAGAAGATACGCAGTATTTT. It yields the protein CASSAGLAGEDTQYF.